This TCR beta chain is from a study of T-cell memory formation after mild COVID-19. Whole-study results and caveats: Clonal second-wave expansions that peaked on day 37 had unconfirmed SARS-CoV-2 specificity. Among clones contracting day 15 to 85, CD4/CD8 was balanced, whereas later expanders leaned CD4+. The study detected some responding clones in pre-infection memory, suggesting cross-reactive memory joined. Contracting CD4+ clones were located mainly in CM and EM, and CD8+ clones in EMRA.

As regards this clonotype: Antigen: not known.

TCRdb called the 5' RACE reads again in MiXCR, with one record for every CDR3 protein. The sample shows more than 450,000 distinct CDR3 sequences, around 17% of them seen only once. The germline CDR1 and CDR2 sequences are SEHNR and FQNEAQ (reference sequence). V lost 11 bases and J 7 bases, leaving 14 bases between the germline ends. The CDR3 is 12 amino acids. The chain links TRBV7-9 to TRBJ2-2, with D uncertain. The TCR originated in an adult woman who had mild COVID-19 (a few samples of this study predate the infection). Cell type and time point are not known. Sequenced: PBMCs or a T cell subset sorted from them (not recorded which). This chain's CDR3 is CAGSRVFGELFF. DNA of the CDR3: TGTGCCGGCTCAAGGGTGTTCGGGGAGCTGTTTTTT.